Listed below are T cell receptor beta chains from one sample, sequenced in a study of blood T cell repertoires in COVID-19. TCRdb's copy holds only in-frame clones and misses some; the assay was immunoSEQ multiplex PCR. This table holds approximately 210,000 clones, under 80% found once. Input material: PBMCs or T cells enriched from blood (not recorded which). These TCRs come from a woman in her forties or fifties with acute COVID-19. The CDR3 runs from the conserved cysteine through the conserved F or W. The order of the fields is V gene, D gene, J gene, clone size, CDR3 protein, CDR3 DNA. A D gene is named only where the DNA matches it firmly. Where a row states a size, it is once, few, many or the class of an expanded clone; other rows omit it.

v_call: TRBV6-5
d_call: TRBD2
j_call: TRBJ2-5
clone_size: few
cdr3_aa: CASSYSSSGYETQYF
cdr3_nt: TGTGCCAGCAGTTACTCTTCTAGCGGGTACGAGACCCAGTACTTC

v_call: TRBV6-5
d_call: .
j_call: TRBJ1-2
clone_size: once
cdr3_aa: CASSPGPRGTGYTF
cdr3_nt: TGTGCCAGCAGTCCCGGACCAAGGGGTACGGGCTACACCTTC

v_call: TRBV25-1
d_call: .
j_call: TRBJ2-5
clone_size: once
cdr3_aa: CASSEFSWAAETQYF
cdr3_nt: TGTGCCAGCAGTGAATTCTCATGGGCAGCAGAGACCCAGTACTTC

v_call: TRBV5-1
d_call: TRBD1
j_call: TRBJ1-6
clone_size: once
cdr3_aa: CASSPRTGTVNSPLHF
cdr3_nt: TGCGCCAGCAGCCCCAGGACAGGGACCGTTAATTCACCCCTCCACTTT

v_call: TRBV19
d_call: .
j_call: TRBJ1-5
clone_size: .
cdr3_aa: CASSIQGIGQPQHF
cdr3_nt: TGTGCCAGTAGTATACAGGGTATTGGACAGCCCCAGCATTTT

v_call: TRBV5-4
d_call: TRBD1
j_call: TRBJ1-2
clone_size: .
cdr3_aa: CASSFDRGYGYTF
cdr3_nt: TGTGCCAGCAGCTTTGACAGGGGCTATGGCTACACCTTC

v_call: TRBV30
d_call: .
j_call: TRBJ2-2
clone_size: .
cdr3_aa: CAWKFDSNTGELFF
cdr3_nt: TGTGCCTGGAAGTTTGACAGCAACACCGGGGAGCTGTTTTTT

v_call: TRBV6-5
d_call: .
j_call: TRBJ1-2
clone_size: .
cdr3_aa: CASNRGGYTF
cdr3_nt: TGTGCCAGCAATAGGGGAGGCTACACCTTC

v_call: TRBV5-1
d_call: .
j_call: TRBJ1-1
clone_size: .
cdr3_aa: CASRGARVGNTEAFF
cdr3_nt: TGCGCCAGCAGGGGGGCTCGAGTTGGGAACACTGAAGCTTTCTTT

v_call: TRBV12-3/TRBV12-4
d_call: .
j_call: TRBJ1-2
clone_size: .
cdr3_aa: CASSLGNWIGYTF
cdr3_nt: TGTGCCAGCAGTTTGGGCAATTGGATAGGCTACACCTTC

v_call: TRBV7-9
d_call: TRBD1
j_call: TRBJ1-2
clone_size: .
cdr3_aa: CASRRTGESNGYTF
cdr3_nt: TGTGCCAGCAGACGGACAGGGGAGAGTAATGGCTACACCTTC

v_call: TRBV30
d_call: .
j_call: TRBJ2-5
clone_size: .
cdr3_aa: CAWSGPGETQYF
cdr3_nt: TGTGCCTGGAGTGGCCCGGGGGAGACCCAGTACTTC

v_call: TRBV5-5
d_call: TRBD1
j_call: TRBJ1-4
clone_size: .
cdr3_aa: CASSLTRTGFSWNEKLFF
cdr3_nt: TGTGCCAGCAGCTTGACGAGGACAGGGTTTTCATGGAATGAAAAACTGTTTTTT